The TCR beta chain described here comes from a study of blood T cell repertoires in COVID-19. Study background: Samples came from the United States, Italy and Spain, spanning acute and convalescent COVID-19. Nucleic acid was either cDNA or gDNA, and it came from T cells, B-cell-depleted T cells, or PBMCs.

V was shortened by 2 bases and J by 1 base, with 14 bases between the two germline ends. The CDR3 extends over 15 amino acids. CDR1 is GTSNPN, CDR2 SVGIG, per germline (reference sequence). Original handling: Amplified reference gene primers provided the basis for estimating nucleated cell counts. Clones were read by immunoSEQ multiplex PCR, and TCRdb kept only the in-frame ones, dropping some. V and J calls and clone size are copied from that table; D and trimming were computed from the DNA. The data show over 65,000 clones, with around 81% seen just once and about 40% held by the top ten. This chain joins TRBV30 and TRBJ2-5; D is possibly TRBD2 (6 bases). This clonotype originated in a man aged 80 or over with acute or convalescent COVID-19. The specimen sequenced was peripheral blood. In DNA, the CDR3 is TGTGCCTGGAGTCGCCAGGTAGCGGCCCAAGAGACCCAGTACTTC. It is translated as CAWSRQVAAQETQYF.